The T cell receptor beta chain under discussion was sequenced for a study of T cells after posttransplantation cyclophosphamide. Overall study findings and caveats: TRB clonality was highly associated with recipient CMV seropositivity and reactivation. Donor-recipient repertoire similarity was low at 1-2 months, rising over year one.

This related bone marrow graft donor gave peripheral blood on the day of marrow donation. This clone appeared a few times. Its antigen remains unidentified. Germline V gene sequence: CDR1 SGHTA, CDR2 FQGNSA. CDR3 length: 16 amino acids. V was pared by 5 bases and J by 6 bases, with 11 bases of the junction left unmatched. Assay: immunoSEQ multiplex PCR; the TCRdb copy retains only in-frame clones and omits some. The sample yields roughly 15,000 clones, 76% seen once. The chain combines TRBV7-2 with TRBJ2-1; 9 nucleotides match TRBD1. The receptor's source is a man aged 45 to 65. The sequenced material came from memory CD4+ T cells sorted from PBMCs. Here the CDR3 DNA reads TGTGCCAGCAGCCCGAGAGGACAGGGGAGCGGCAATGAGCAGTTCTTC. As protein: CASSPRGQGSGNEQFF.